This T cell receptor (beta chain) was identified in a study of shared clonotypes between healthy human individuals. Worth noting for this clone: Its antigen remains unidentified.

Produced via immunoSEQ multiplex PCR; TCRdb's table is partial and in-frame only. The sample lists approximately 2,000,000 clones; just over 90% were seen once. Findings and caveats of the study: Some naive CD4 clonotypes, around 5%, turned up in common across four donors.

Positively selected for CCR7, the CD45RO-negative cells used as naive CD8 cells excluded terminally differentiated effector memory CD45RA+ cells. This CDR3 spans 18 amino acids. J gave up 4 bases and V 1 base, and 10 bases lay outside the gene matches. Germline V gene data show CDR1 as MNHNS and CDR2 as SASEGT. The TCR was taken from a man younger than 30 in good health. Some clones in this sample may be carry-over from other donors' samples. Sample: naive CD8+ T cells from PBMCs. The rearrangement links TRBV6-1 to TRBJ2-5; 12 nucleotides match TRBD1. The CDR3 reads CASSEDLWGQGALETQYF. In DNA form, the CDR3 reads TGTGCCAGCAGTGAAGACCTTTGGGGACAGGGGGCTTTAGAGACCCAGTACTTC.